The 28 T cell receptor beta chains given below trace back to one sample, sequenced in a study of T cell repertoires in cytomegalovirus infection. TCRdb reanalysed the reads using MiXCR and keeps one entry per CDR3 protein. The sample lists approximately 730,000 distinct CDR3 sequences; 25% to 30% were seen once. Their antigens are not known. The specimen comprised cultured CD8+ T cells from PBMCs, sampled from culture after CMV antigen stimulation. All receptors derive from a human donor in good health (CMV status not recorded). Some clones in this sample may be carry-over from other donors' samples.

The chain joins TRBV7-9 to TRBJ1-1, with 7 bases fitting TRBD1. Germline V gives CDR1 SEHNR, CDR2 FQNEAQ (reference sequence). With 4 bases clipped from V and 10 bases from J, the junction kept 18 bases outside the gene matches. CDR3 length equals 16 residues. CDR3 protein: CASSSSGDSPEIGAFF. As DNA, the CDR3 is TGTGCCAGCAGCTCCTCGGGGGACAGTCCAGAAATAGGAGCTTTCTTT.

The chain is built from TRBV19 and TRBJ1-5; no reliable D call. The CDR3 has 17 residues. CDR1 and CDR2 from the germline V gene are LNHDA and SQIVND (reference sequence). V lost 10 bases to trimming and J lost 0 bases, with 22 bases between them. This CDR3 is CATSRATEFGSNQPQHF. In nucleotides, the CDR3 is TGTGCCACCTCGCGAGCAACGGAATTCGGTAGCAATCAGCCCCAGCATTTT.

The table lists this clonotype with a few counts. This chain links TRBV28 with TRBJ2-7; maybe TRBD2 (6 bases). The V gene's germline CDR1 is MDHEN and CDR2 SYDVKM. The CDR3 loop spans 14 amino acids. With 1 base removed from V and 4 bases from J, the gap between germline ends came to 11 bases. CDR3 in amino acids: CASSLSGGDYEQYV. The CDR3 DNA is TGTGCCAGCAGTTTATCTGGAGGGGATTACGAGCAGTACGTC.

This clonotype has ten or more counts. This chain links TRBV7-9 with TRBJ1-1; no clear D. There are 13 residues in the CDR3. Looked up from germline, CDR1 is SEHNR and CDR2 is FQNEAQ (reference sequence). Trimming removed 7 bases at V and 3 bases at J, with 12 bases between. The CDR3 DNA reads TGTGCCAGCACCAAAGAAGGGCACACTGAAGCTTTCTTT. Translation: CASTKEGHTEAFF.

This clonotype was detected many times. The rearrangement links TRBV7-6 to TRBJ2-1; perhaps TRBD1 as D (6 bases). Trimming removed 1 base from V and 2 bases from J, with 9 bases in between. The CDR3 runs to 15 residues. Germline V gene lookup returns CDR1 SGHVS and CDR2 FNYEAQ. The CDR3 region is CASSLGTAAYNEQFF. In nucleotides, the CDR3 is TGTGCCAGCAGCTTAGGGACAGCAGCCTACAATGAGCAGTTCTTC.

This clonotype was observed a single time. The chain has TRBV27 and TRBJ1-4; the D is unclear. The CDR3 totals 13 residues. Germline CDR1 reads MNHEY; CDR2 reads SMNVEV (reference sequence). V was clipped by 2 bases and J by 5 bases, with 6 bases between them. The CDR3 is CASSLIGNEKLFF. DNA of the CDR3: TGTGCCAGCAGTTTAATCGGCAATGAAAAACTGTTTTTT.

This clonotype was found many times. The V and J genes are TRBV6-2 or TRBV6-3 and TRBJ1-1; D is unresolved. The CDR3 sequence is 15 residues long. The germline CDR1 and CDR2 sequences are MNHEY and SVGEGT. Trimming took off 6 bases at V and 1 base at J, with 15 bases between the two ends. CDR3 DNA: TGTGCCAGCAGCGGAACGCAGGACCCGAACACTGAAGCTTTCTTT. Translation gives CASSGTQDPNTEAFF.

This clonotype showed up just a few times. The genes are TRBV7-9 and TRBJ2-7; D uncertain. The V gene lost 1 base and the J gene lost 2 bases, with 15 bases spanning the gap. In germline, CDR1 is SEHNR, CDR2 FQNEAQ (reference sequence). There are 16 residues in the CDR3. The CDR3 loop is CASSLGIPTRTYEQYF. CDR3 DNA sequence: TGTGCCAGCAGCTTAGGGATACCCACCCGTACCTACGAGCAGTACTTC.

This clonotype was seen more than once but under ten times. J is TRBJ1-2 and V is TRBV5-1; no clear D gene. The CDR3 extends over 14 amino acids. The V gene lost 1 base and the J gene lost 0 bases, with 7 bases spanning the gap. Germline V gene sequence: CDR1 SGHRS, CDR2 YFSETQ. The CDR3 region is CASSLRDPNYGYTF. The DNA for the CDR3 is TGCGCCAGCAGCTTGAGGGATCCTAACTATGGCTACACCTTC.

This clonotype was counted at least ten times. The gene calls are TRBV7-9 and TRBJ1-3, with D unclear. Deletions cut 7 bases from V and 0 bases from J, with 13 bases between. The V gene's germline CDR1 is SEHNR and CDR2 FQNEAQ (reference sequence). This CDR3 has 15 amino acids. The CDR3 DNA reads as TGTGCCAGCACTGAGAGGCCAATCTCTGGAAACACCATATATTTT. The encoded protein is CASTERPISGNTIYF.

The V gene is TRBV29-1, the J gene TRBJ2-7, with D perhaps matching TRBD1 or TRBD2 (5 bases each). Germline loops: CDR1 SQVTM, CDR2 ANQGSEA. The CDR3 spans 12 residues. V dropped 4 bases and J dropped 2 bases, with 9 bases sitting between them. CDR3 in DNA: TGCAGCGTTGCGGTGGGACCCTACGAGCAGTACGTC. This gives the protein CSVAVGPYEQYV.

This sequence joins TRBV29-1 and TRBJ1-2; maybe TRBD1 (5 bases). The CDR3 spans 12 residues. Germline-derived CDR1 and CDR2 are SQVTM and ANQGSEA. The V end lost 0 bases, the J end lost 7 bases, and 9 bases lay between the germline ends. The CDR3 DNA reads TGCAGCGTTGAAGATCGGGGGGGTGGCTACACCTTC. Its protein product is CSVEDRGGGYTF.

This clonotype was detected ten times or more. As DNA, the CDR3 is TGTGCCAGCAGCTTGGACTACACGGGGACAGGGGAAAACAATGAGCAGTTCTTC. It specifies CASSLDYTGTGENNEQFF. The chain recombines TRBV5-6 with TRBJ2-1; TRBD1 matches at 10 bases. In germline, CDR1 is SGHDT, CDR2 YYEEEE. V was pared by 0 bases and J by 5 bases, with 11 bases of the junction left unmatched. The CDR3 runs 18 residues.

This clonotype was seen a few times. CDR3 in amino acids: CATQGTGETQYF. In DNA, the CDR3 is TGTGCCACCCAGGGGACGGGGGAGACCCAGTACTTC. The chain combines TRBV6-5 with TRBJ2-5, with a tentative D call TRBD1 (6 bases). This CDR3 has 12 residues. Germline V gene data show CDR1 as MNHEY and CDR2 as SVGAGI. Trimming left V 10 bases short and J 5 bases short, with 14 bases between.

The chain links TRBV7-8 to TRBJ2-5, with D possibly TRBD1 on 6 matching bases. The CDR3 spans 14 residues. Germline V gene sequence: CDR1 SGHVS, CDR2 FQNEAQ. V shed 6 bases and J shed 5 bases, with 16 bases lying between them. CDR3 sequence reads: CASRGTSPPETQYF. CDR3 sequence (DNA): TGTGCCAGCAGGGGGACATCCCCGCCGGAGACCCAGTACTTC.

This clonotype was detected only a few times. J is TRBJ1-3 and V is TRBV12-3 or TRBV12-4; no clear D gene. Trimming shortened V by 6 bases and J by 0 bases, and 12 bases separated the two germline ends. The CDR3 has 15 amino acids. CDR3 sequence reads: CASRTLRYSGNTIYF. The CDR3 DNA is TGTGCCAGCAGGACTCTCAGGTACTCTGGAAACACCATATATTTT.

The V gene is TRBV9, the J gene TRBJ2-6, with a weak D call TRBD1 (6 bases). CDR3 length: 17 amino acids. The germline V and J ends were trimmed by 2 bases and 0 bases, with 12 bases remaining between them. Germline lookup yields CDR1 SGDLS and CDR2 YYNGEE. CDR3 region: CASSVSIRGSGANVLTF. In DNA form, the CDR3 reads TGTGCCAGCAGCGTTTCTATCAGGGGCTCTGGGGCCAACGTCCTGACTTTC.

This clonotype occurred a few times. The chain is built from TRBV2 and TRBJ1-1; 7 bases agree with TRBD1. Trimming cost V 6 bases and J 1 base; bases outside gene matches: 5. Germline CDR1 reads SNHLY; CDR2 reads FYNNEI. This CDR3 region has 14 residues. The CDR3 here is CASSRDRQNTEAFF. CDR3 in DNA: TGTGCCAGCAGCCGGGACAGACAGAACACTGAAGCTTTCTTT.

This clonotype was seen repeatedly, ten times or more. The chain is built from TRBV4-2 and TRBJ1-3; D is ambiguous. Germline CDR1 reads LGHNA; CDR2 reads YNFKEQ. Trimming removed 1 base at V and 1 base at J, with 11 bases between. The CDR3 totals 16 residues. The CDR3 DNA is TGTGCCAGCAGCCAAGGGCGGGCGGGGTCTGGAAACACCATATATTTT. It is translated as CASSQGRAGSGNTIYF.

This chain links TRBV10-3 with TRBJ2-7; perhaps TRBD1 as D (5 bases). The V and J ends lost 6 bases and 3 bases respectively, with 12 bases between them. From germline, CDR1 is ENHRY and CDR2 SYGVKD. This CDR3 region has 13 residues. In nucleotides, the CDR3 is TGTGCCATCAGCATGGACACCAACTACGAGCAGTACTTC. Translation gives CAISMDTNYEQYF.

The chain couples TRBV7-9 to TRBJ2-5; 9 bases fit TRBD1. Germline V gene data show CDR1 as SEHNR and CDR2 as FQNEAQ (reference sequence). With 5 bases clipped from V and 0 bases from J, the junction kept 7 bases outside the gene matches. The CDR3 has 16 residues. The CDR3 region has the DNA TGTGCCAGCAGCCACCGACAGGGGGTGTACCAAGAGACCCAGTACTTC. Its translation: CASSHRQGVYQETQYF.

The rearrangement joins TRBV6-5 to TRBJ2-1; D unclear. The CDR3 contains 15 residues. Looked up from germline, CDR1 is MNHEY and CDR2 is SVGAGI. V dropped 2 bases and J dropped 1 base, with 9 bases sitting between them. The CDR3 region is CASSYNPISYNEQFF. CDR3 bases: TGTGCCAGCAGTTACAACCCGATTTCCTACAATGAGCAGTTCTTC.

At least ten counts were recorded for this clonotype. The J gene is TRBJ2-3, the V gene TRBV7-6; possible D gene TRBD2, 6 bases. Trimming took off 1 base at V and 2 bases at J, with 19 bases between the two ends. CDR3 size: 18 residues. CDR1 SGHVS and CDR2 FNYEAQ come from the germline V gene. DNA of the CDR3: TGTGCCAGCAGCTTAGTATCGGATGGCGGGGAGTCCACAGATACGCAGTATTTT. Translated, it gives CASSLVSDGGESTDTQYF.

The table lists this clonotype with many counts. The gene calls are TRBV7-6 and TRBJ1-2; D perhaps matches TRBD1 (6 bases). The ends were cut back, 1 base at V and 4 bases at J, with 13 bases in the middle. There are 15 residues in the CDR3. The V gene's germline CDR1 is SGHVS and CDR2 FNYEAQ. The CDR3 reads CASSLEQGHTYGYTF. Here the CDR3 DNA reads TGTGCCAGCAGCTTAGAACAGGGACATACCTATGGCTACACCTTC.

The table lists this clonotype with a few counts. This chain uses TRBV6-5 with TRBJ2-3, with D perhaps TRBD2 (5 bases). V dropped 2 bases and J dropped 0 bases, with 18 bases sitting between them. CDR1 is MNHEY and CDR2 is SVGAGI in the germline V gene. The CDR3 has 18 amino acids. The CDR3 region is CASSYGVRGLGSTDTQYF. As DNA, the CDR3 is TGTGCCAGCAGTTACGGGGTTCGGGGATTGGGTAGCACAGATACGCAGTATTTT.

The CDR3 coding sequence is TGTGCCAGCAGTTCCATGACTAGCGAGATCCCCCCTCGAGAGCAGTACGTC. Amino acids: CASSSMTSEIPPREQYV. J is TRBJ2-7 and V is TRBV6-2 or TRBV6-3; 8 bases are shared with TRBD2. This CDR3 has 17 amino acids. J gave up 7 bases and V 4 bases, and 18 bases lay outside the gene matches. Germline-derived CDR1 and CDR2 are MNHEY and SVGEGT.

The V call is TRBV11-2, the J call TRBJ2-7, with D unresolved. Germline V CDR1 and CDR2: SGHAT, FQNNGV. The CDR3 has 12 residues. The ends were cut back, 10 bases at V and 2 bases at J, with 12 bases in the middle. The CDR3 DNA reads TGTGCCACTCAAGGGATGGCCTACGAGCAGTACTTC. Its protein product is CATQGMAYEQYF.

In DNA, the CDR3 is TGTGCCAGCGGTGGATCTGGGGCCAACGTCCTGACTTTC. Residues: CASGGSGANVLTF. The chain has TRBV7-8 and TRBJ2-6; D uncertain. This CDR3 has 13 amino acids. Trimming took off 8 bases at V and 1 base at J, with 6 bases between the two ends. Germline V gene data show CDR1 as SGHVS and CDR2 as FQNEAQ.